Below, 18 T cell receptor beta chains from the same sample are listed, as sequenced in a study of CXCR3-negative and CXCR3-positive naive CD8 T cells. Notes on the study in general: When CXCR3-positive naive cells were set against CXCR3-negative naive cells, the former had more hydrophobic TRB CDR3s.

Libraries were UMI-labeled 5' RACE TRB cDNA. TCRdb reprocessed the 5' RACE reads and keeps a single row for each CDR3 protein, giving no DNA. The table for this sample gives nearly 110,000 distinct CDR3 sequences. Their specific antigens are unknown. Sequencing was carried out using naive CXCR3+ CD8+ T cells from blood. Subset in this sample: CD45RO-CCR7+CD27+CD95- naive CD8+ T cells expressing CXCR3 (TNR3+). The receptors here all came from a human donor in good health. Some clones in this sample may be carry-over from other donors' samples.

The chain couples TRBV7-9 to TRBJ1-2; TCRdb's assignment of TRBD1 cannot be checked, as there is no DNA. CDR1 is SEHNR and CDR2 is FQNEAQ in the germline V gene (reference sequence). This CDR3 spans 12 amino acids. The CDR3 reads CASSRQDYGYTF.

V is TRBV20-1 and J is TRBJ2-1; TCRdb indicates TRBD2, and absent DNA this call remains unverified. Germline-derived CDR1 and CDR2 are DFQATT and SNEGSKA (reference sequence). The CDR3 loop spans 14 amino acids. CDR3: CLLVAGTSNNEQFF.

The chain employs TRBV7-9 and TRBJ1-2; the D call of TRBD1 rests on TCRdb alone, since no DNA is present to check it. This CDR3 contains 12 residues. Per the germline V gene, CDR1 is SEHNR and CDR2 is FQNEAQ (reference sequence). The CDR3 spells CASSMTGDGYTF. Full variable domain (remainder filled in from reference TRBV7-9 and TRBJ1-2): DTGVSQNPRHKITKRGQNVTFRCDPISEHNRLYWYRQTLGQGPEFLTYFQNEAQLEKSRLLSDRFSAERPKGSFSTLEIQRTEQGDSAMYLCASSMTGDGYTFGSGTRLTVV.

The chain employs TRBV7-9 and TRBJ2-7; TCRdb's D call, TRBD1, is unchecked because there is no DNA. CDR1 and CDR2 (germline): SEHNR, FQNEAQ (reference sequence). This CDR3 has 14 amino acids. CDR3 in amino acids: CASSPDREDYEQYF.

V gene TRBV25-1 combines with J gene TRBJ2-7. CDR3 length equals 14 residues. Germline-derived CDR1 and CDR2 are MGHDK and SYGVNS. The CDR3 spells CASSDYRGSYEQYF.

The chain joins TRBV27 to TRBJ2-7; TCRdb's D gene call, TRBD1, goes unchecked for lack of DNA. The V gene's germline CDR1 is MNHEY and CDR2 SMNVEV (reference sequence). This CDR3 is built from 18 residues. CDR3 protein: CASIPAGQVAISSYEQYF.

V gene TRBV6-2 or TRBV6-3 combines with J gene TRBJ1-2; TCRdb returns TRBD1, unconfirmable since there is no DNA. Germline CDR1 MNHEY, CDR2 SVGEGT. The CDR3 is made up of 13 amino acids. The CDR3 sequence: CASALLDIGGYTF.

The genes are TRBV7-3 and TRBJ2-5. The germline CDR1 and CDR2 sequences are SGHTA and FQGTGA. The CDR3 loop spans 14 amino acids. The CDR3: CASSLTGYEETQYF.

The gene calls are TRBV5-1 and TRBJ2-2; the D gene TCRdb calls, TRBD2, cannot be checked with no DNA. This CDR3 is built from 19 residues. Looked up from germline, CDR1 is SGHRS and CDR2 is YFSETQ. CDR3 in amino acids: CASRPPGLADFANTGELFF.

The chain's CDR3 is CASSEVPTGWSNTGELFF. The gene calls are TRBV2 and TRBJ2-2; without DNA, the TCRdb call of TRBD1 cannot be checked. Germline CDR1 is SNHLY and CDR2 is FYNNEI. The CDR3 covers 18 residues.

V gene TRBV6-4 combines with J gene TRBJ2-1; TCRdb indicates TRBD2, and absent DNA this call remains unverified. Germline CDR1 reads MRHNA; CDR2 reads SNTAGT. This CDR3 region has 16 residues. CDR3 sequence: CASSPTSDWIYNEQFF.

This rearrangement joins TRBV29-1 to TRBJ2-3. The germline V gene encodes CDR1 SQVTM and CDR2 ANQGSEA. CDR3 size: 12 residues. CDR3: CSVLRSTDTQYF.

The chain couples TRBV28 to TRBJ2-1; no DNA is available, so the TRBD1 call from TCRdb remains unchecked. This CDR3 contains 15 residues. CDR1 and CDR2 (germline): MDHEN, SYDVKM. CDR3 sequence: CASSFTGEGDNEQFF.

The V and J genes are TRBV5-5 and TRBJ1-1. The CDR3 has 14 residues. The germline gives CDR1 SGHKS, CDR2 YYEKEE (reference sequence). The CDR3 loop is CASSLEGMNTEAFF. The whole variable domain, remainder taken from reference TRBV5-5 and TRBJ1-1, is DAGVTQSPTHLIKTRGQQVTLRCSPISGHKSVSWYQQVLGQGPQFIFQYYEKEERGRGNFPDRFSARQFPNYSSELNVNALLLGDSALYLCASSLEGMNTEAFFGQGTRLTVV.

This chain connects TRBV27 to TRBJ2-7; TCRdb indicates TRBD2, and absent DNA this call remains unverified. This CDR3 has 14 residues. The germline CDR1 and CDR2 sequences are MNHEY and SMNVEV (reference sequence). The chain's CDR3 is CASSHRDSTYEQYF.

The genes are TRBV3-1 and TRBJ2-2; the D call of TRBD2 rests on TCRdb alone, since no DNA is present to check it. This CDR3 is 17 amino acids long. In germline, CDR1 is LGHDT, CDR2 YNNKEL (reference sequence). CDR3 in amino acids: CASSQLAGGLNTGELFF.

The chain links TRBV7-6 to TRBJ2-3; TCRdb reports TRBD1, a call that lacks DNA to check it against. The length of the CDR3 is 17 residues. Germline V gene lookup returns CDR1 SGHVS and CDR2 FNYEAQ. CDR3 residues: CASSTTAPTGGTDTQYF.

This rearrangement joins TRBV6-5 to TRBJ1-1; TCRdb selects TRBD1, and the lack of DNA leaves this call unchecked. Germline lookup yields CDR1 MNHEY and CDR2 SVGAGI. This CDR3 contains 15 residues. CDR3 region: CASSPDREGITEAFF.